A selection of T cell receptor beta chains follows, all from one sample in a study of blood T cells in healthy people across ages. TCRdb redid the calling of the 5' RACE reads with MiXCR, one entry per CDR3 protein. The sample records some 790,000 distinct CDR3 sequences, 25% to 35% being singletons. Sequenced material: blood. Receptors were obtained from a woman older than 75 in good health. CDR3s include the opening cysteine and the closing phenylalanine or tryptophan. D genes are given only for firm matches. Not all rows give a size; the values are once, few, many and, for expanded clones, a class.

V gene	clone size	D gene	J gene	CDR3 DNA	CDR3 protein
TRBV20-1	many	.	TRBJ2-1	TGCAGTGTAGGACGGGGCTCCTACAATGAGCAGTTCTTC	CSVGRGSYNEQFF
TRBV29-1	.	.	TRBJ2-7	TGCAGCGGCCTGGGAACCGACTACGAGCAGTACTTC	CSGLGTDYEQYF
TRBV20-1	many	TRBD1	TRBJ1-6	TGCAGTGCTCCCGCTGGACAGGGGGCAGGTTCACCCCTCCACTTT	CSAPAGQGAGSPLHF
TRBV27	many	TRBD1	TRBJ2-7	TGTGCCAGATCTTACAGGGGGAAGAGCTACGAGCAGTACTTC	CARSYRGKSYEQYF
TRBV20-1	many	TRBD2	TRBJ2-3	TGCAGTGCTAGCGATGGTAGCGGGGGTGGATCAGATACGCAGTATTTT	CSASDGSGGGSDTQYF
TRBV6-2/TRBV6-3	many	.	TRBJ2-5	TGTGCCAGCAGCCCGGCCGCCTCGGAGACCCAGTACTTC	CASSPAASETQYF
TRBV4-2	many	TRBD1	TRBJ2-5	TGTGCCAGCAGCCACGAGTCCGGGACAGGGGGCGCGGGTTCCCGACAGGAGACCCAGTACTTC	CASSHESGTGGAGSRQETQYF
TRBV20-1	many	TRBD1	TRBJ2-7	TGCAGTGCCCCGCGCACAGGGGGCTTCTACGAGCAGTACTTC	CSAPRTGGFYEQYF
TRBV9	few	.	TRBJ2-1	TGTGCCAGCAGCGTAAGTTGGAGCTCCTACAATGAGCAGTTCTTC	CASSVSWSSYNEQFF
TRBV6-5	few	.	TRBJ2-5	TGTGCCAGCAGTCCTACAGGGTCGGGGTCCCAGTACTTC	CASSPTGSGSQYF
TRBV5-1	once	.	TRBJ1-4	TGCGCCAGCAGCTTGAGAGGGAGGGATGAAAAACTGTTTTTT	CASSLRGRDEKLFF
TRBV20-1	.	.	TRBJ2-1	TGCAGTGCTCCGACTAGGAGCTCCTACAATGAGCAGTTCTTC	CSAPTRSSYNEQFF
TRBV24-1	many	TRBD2	TRBJ2-3	TGTGCCACCAGTGATTCGGAGCGGGGGGTCACAGATACGCAGTATTTT	CATSDSERGVTDTQYF
TRBV11-2	.	TRBD2	TRBJ2-7	TGTGCCAGCAGCTTAGGAGCGGGGGGCCTCTACGAGCAGTACTTC	CASSLGAGGLYEQYF
TRBV27	few	TRBD1	TRBJ2-1	TGTGCCAGCAGTAACCCGGGACAGGGGAATGAGCAGTTCTTC	CASSNPGQGNEQFF
TRBV7-2	.	.	TRBJ2-5	TGTGCCAGCAGCCCCAAGGGGGGTTTTCTTGAGCAGTACTTC	CASSPKGGFLEQYF
TRBV12-3/TRBV12-4	many	.	TRBJ1-6	TGTGCCAGCAGTTTAGGTGGGACCTTTGATTCACCCCTCCACTTT	CASSLGGTFDSPLHF
TRBV20-1	.	.	TRBJ2-7	TGCAGTGCCAACCGGGCTCCGGAGGCCTACGAGCAGTACTTC	CSANRAPEAYEQYF
TRBV6-5	many	.	TRBJ1-1	TGTGCCAGCGTGGGGGTCACTGAAGCTTTCTTT	CASVGVTEAFF
TRBV20-1	many	TRBD2	TRBJ2-3	TGCAGTGCTGGACGCGGGGGGAGCACAGATACGCAGTATTTT	CSAGRGGSTDTQYF
TRBV5-1	many	.	TRBJ1-2	TGCGCCAGCAGCTTGGGACAGAGTATCTATGGCTACACCTTC	CASSLGQSIYGYTF
TRBV4-2	.	.	TRBJ1-5	TGTGCCAGCAGCCAAGATGGGCGGGGGAGGGGCAATCAGCCCCAGCATTTT	CASSQDGRGRGNQPQHF
TRBV30	.	.	TRBJ2-1	TGTGCCTGGAGTGCGCTGCGGGATATAGATGAGCAGTTCTTC	CAWSALRDIDEQFF
TRBV5-1	many	.	TRBJ1-6	TGCGCCAGCAGGGCAAGTAGCTCCTATAATTCACCCCTCCACTTT	CASRASSSYNSPLHF
TRBV5-4	many	.	TRBJ2-7	TGTGCCAGCAGCTTGCTGGGGGACTACGAGCAGTACTTC	CASSLLGDYEQYF
TRBV18	few	TRBD2	TRBJ2-1	TGTGCCAGCTCAACAGGCGCGGGAGGGACTAGGGGTTACAATGAGCAGTTCTTC	CASSTGAGGTRGYNEQFF
TRBV24-1	few	TRBD1	TRBJ1-2	TGTGCCACCAGTGACGCAGGGGGCGCGATCGGCTACACCTTC	CATSDAGGAIGYTF
TRBV14	.	TRBD1	TRBJ2-3	TGTGCCAGCAGCCAAGTCCCCGGGACAGATTGCACAGATACGCAGTATTTT	CASSQVPGTDCTDTQYF
TRBV10-3	many	.	TRBJ1-4	TGTGCCATCAGTGAGGGGAGAGATGAAGACAGTCCGCCCCGGTTAACTAATGAAAAACTGTTTTTT	CAISEGRDEDSPPRLTNEKLFF
TRBV20-1	many	.	TRBJ2-7	TGCAGTGCTTCGCAGGGGAGGACCTACGAGCAGTACTTC	CSASQGRTYEQYF
TRBV5-1	few	TRBD2	TRBJ2-1	TGCGCCAGCAGCTTGTGGGCGGGGGGGCACAATGAGCAGTTCTTC	CASSLWAGGHNEQFF
TRBV11-2	.	.	TRBJ2-1	TGTGCCAGCAGAACATCCGGGGCTTATGAGCAGTTCTTC	CASRTSGAYEQFF
TRBV3-1	many	TRBD2	TRBJ2-3	TGTGCCAGCAGCCTCGGCGGGGCTAGCGGAAGGGATACGCAGTATTTT	CASSLGGASGRDTQYF
TRBV20-1	many	.	TRBJ1-2	TGCAGTGCTAGAGATTTTAGGGATGTCTATGGCTACACCTTC	CSARDFRDVYGYTF
TRBV9	many	.	TRBJ2-3	TGTGCCAGCAGCCCTCACCTCGGGGGCACAGATACGCAGTATTTT	CASSPHLGGTDTQYF
TRBV6-6	.	.	TRBJ1-2	TGTGCCAGCAATTCATTTCTCGCTGGGGGCACCTATGGCTACACCTTC	CASNSFLAGGTYGYTF
TRBV5-1	few	.	TRBJ2-2	TGCGCCAGCAGCTTGGCATCCACAGACACCGGGGAGCTGTTTTTT	CASSLASTDTGELFF
TRBV4-2	.	.	TRBJ1-3	TGTGCCAGCAGCCAATGGGACACTGAGGGAAACACCATATATTTT	CASSQWDTEGNTIYF
TRBV7-2	.	.	TRBJ2-5	TGTGCCAGCAACACGTGGGGGGCTCAAGAGACCCAGTACTTC	CASNTWGAQETQYF
TRBV18	few	.	TRBJ1-2	TGTGCCAGCTCACCACCGACAGGAGGGCATGGCTACACCTTC	CASSPPTGGHGYTF
TRBV7-2	many	.	TRBJ2-1	TGTGCCAGCAGCTTAGGCCTCCCTCGTGATGAGCAGTTCTTC	CASSLGLPRDEQFF
TRBV7-2	.	.	TRBJ1-2	TGTGCCAGCAGCTTATTTGTCAGGGATAACGGCTACACCTTC	CASSLFVRDNGYTF
TRBV12-3/TRBV12-4	many	.	TRBJ2-1	TGCGCCAGCAGCCCCGGTCGTAATGAGCAGTTCTTC	CASSPGRNEQFF
TRBV20-1	.	TRBD2	TRBJ2-1	TGCAGTGCCAGTAGGCTAGCGGGGGGTGCCCACAATGAGCAGTTCTTC	CSASRLAGGAHNEQFF
TRBV6-2/TRBV6-3	few	.	TRBJ1-6	TGTGCCAGCAGTTACCTGAGCTCCTATAATTCACCCCTCCACTTT	CASSYLSSYNSPLHF
TRBV15	.	.	TRBJ2-2	TGTGCCACCAGCAGAGATCTAGACACCGGGGAGCTGTTTTTT	CATSRDLDTGELFF
TRBV28	few	TRBD1	TRBJ1-2	TGTGCCAGCAGGTCGAGTGGGACAGCCTATGGCTACACCTTC	CASRSSGTAYGYTF
TRBV5-1	many	.	TRBJ2-1	TGCGCCAGCAGCTTCGGACGAGGCAATGAGCAGTTCTTC	CASSFGRGNEQFF
TRBV12-3/TRBV12-4	.	.	TRBJ2-1	TGTGCCAGCAGGCCCCACTCGGGACGCTACAATGAGCAGTTCTTC	CASRPHSGRYNEQFF
TRBV4-3	many	.	TRBJ1-6	TGCGCCAGCAGCCAAGATAAAGACAGGCATGGCTCACCCCTCCACTTT	CASSQDKDRHGSPLHF
TRBV20-1	many	.	TRBJ1-5	TGCAGTGCCTACGAGATGGGGGGGAGGAGCAATCAGCCCCAGCATTTT	CSAYEMGGRSNQPQHF
TRBV6-1	few	.	TRBJ1-6	TGTGCCAGCAGTGAAGCATTGAGTTATAATTCACCCCTCCACTTT	CASSEALSYNSPLHF
TRBV4-2	.	.	TRBJ1-6	TGTGCCAGCAGCCAAGATGACACGGATTCACCCCTCCACTTT	CASSQDDTDSPLHF
TRBV27	.	TRBD1	TRBJ2-3	TGTGCCGGCAGGGGGACAGGGAAGCGTACAGATACGCAGTATTTT	CAGRGTGKRTDTQYF
TRBV29-1	.	.	TRBJ2-7	TGCAGCGTTGAGGAGACACGGAGCTCCTGCGAGCAGTACTTC	CSVEETRSSCEQYF
TRBV7-9	.	.	TRBJ1-1	TGTGCCAGCAGCTTGTCCGGATACGAAGCTTTCTTT	CASSLSGYEAFF
TRBV6-6	once	TRBD1	TRBJ2-5	TGTGCCAGCAGTTCGACAGGGGGCAAGCAGACCCAGTACTTC	CASSSTGGKQTQYF
TRBV3-1	few	.	TRBJ2-3	TGTGCCAGCAGCCAGACGTTCCGGAAACCTAGCACAGATACGCAGTATTTT	CASSQTFRKPSTDTQYF